These 32 T cell receptor beta chains came from one sample sequenced in a study of shared clonotypes between healthy human individuals. Sequenced by immunoSEQ multiplex PCR; TCRdb stores in-frame clones only, minus some. The table shows under 550,000 clones, with around 96% occurring only once. Sequenced input: naive CD4+ T cells sorted from blood. Subset: CD45RA+ positively selected. Receptor source: a woman in her 30s in good health.

The chain carries TRBV29-1 and TRBJ2-7, with a tentative D call TRBD1 (6 bases). Germline V gives CDR1 SQVTM, CDR2 ANQGSEA. Trimming took 4 bases from V and 8 from J, leaving 12 bases between them. The CDR3 runs 11 residues. CDR3 nucleotides: TGCAGCGTTGTTACAGGGCCTAAGCAGTACTTC. It specifies CSVVTGPKQYF.

The chain links TRBV19 to TRBJ2-7, with 10 bases that match TRBD2. V shed 4 bases, J shed 6 bases, and the junction held 9 bases outside the gene matches. The germline V gene encodes CDR1 LNHDA and CDR2 SQIVND (reference sequence). This CDR3 is built from 15 residues. In DNA, the CDR3 is TGTGCCAGTAGTACTAGCGGGAGAAGAGGTTCCGAGCAGTACTTC. It translates to CASSTSGRRGSEQYF. The variable domain in full, with the rest retrieved from reference TRBV19 and TRBJ2-7, is DGGITQSPKYLFRKEGQNVTLSCEQNLNHDAMYWYRQDPGQGLRLIYYSQIVNDFQKGDIAEGYSVSREKKESFPLTVTSAQKNPTAFYLCASSTSGRRGSEQYFGPGTRLTVT.

The chain is built from TRBV6-5 and TRBJ2-7, with D tentatively TRBD1 (6 bases). V shed 8 bases and J shed 3 bases, with 14 bases lying between them. CDR3 size: 13 residues. The germline gives CDR1 MNHEY, CDR2 SVGAGI. The CDR3 here is CASARDTNYEQYF. The CDR3 DNA reads TGTGCCAGCGCCCGGGACACCAACTACGAGCAGTACTTC.

This clone was recorded a few times. J is TRBJ1-2 and V is TRBV6-1, with D unclear. The CDR3 totals 11 residues. Trimming took off 7 bases at V and 7 bases at J, with 10 bases between the two ends. The germline CDR1 and CDR2 sequences are MNHNS and SASEGT. This CDR3 reads CASTKVGGYTF. CDR3 bases: TGTGCCAGCACGAAGGTTGGTGGCTACACCTTC.

This rearrangement joins TRBV28 to TRBJ1-4, with a possible D match to TRBD1 (6 bases). Germline CDR1 reads MDHEN; CDR2 reads SYDVKM. V was shortened by 5 bases and J by 4 bases, with 11 bases between the two germline ends. The CDR3 loop spans 14 amino acids. The DNA for the CDR3 is TGTGCCAGCAGTCGGAGGGACATTAATGAAAAACTGTTTTTT. As protein: CASSRRDINEKLFF.

The J gene is TRBJ1-6, the V gene TRBV5-4; 8 bases are a match to TRBD1. J was trimmed by 10 bases and V by 3 bases; bases with no gene match: 9. Germline V gives CDR1 SGHNT, CDR2 YYREEE (reference sequence). This CDR3 is built from 15 residues. The CDR3 DNA reads TGTGCCAGCAGCTGGGGACAGGTTAAGGAATCACCCCTCCACTTT. Its protein product is CASSWGQVKESPLHF.

This chain uses TRBV15 with TRBJ2-1, with D unresolved. CDR1 LNHNV and CDR2 YYDKDF come from the germline V gene (reference sequence). V was trimmed by 1 base and J by 5 bases, leaving 18 bases between them. This CDR3 contains 17 residues. The CDR3: CATSRVPPAEWDNEQFF. The CDR3 DNA reads as TGTGCCACCAGCAGAGTCCCCCCCGCCGAATGGGACAATGAGCAGTTCTTC.

This chain connects TRBV2 to TRBJ1-2; 7 bases match TRBD1. Germline V gene data show CDR1 as SNHLY and CDR2 as FYNNEI. V lost 6 bases and J lost 5; bases outside the gene matches: 6. CDR3 length: 13 amino acids. The CDR3 DNA is TGTGCCAGCAGAACAGGGGCATCGTATGGCTACACCTTC. This gives the protein CASRTGASYGYTF.

V usage is TRBV11-2 and J usage is TRBJ2-1, with 10 bases that match TRBD2. Germline V gene data show CDR1 as SGHAT and CDR2 as FQNNGV. The ends lost 11 bases at V and 3 bases at J; junction bases unmatched: 7. The length of the CDR3 is 14 residues. CDR3 region: CAGSGTSDYNEQFF. The CDR3, as DNA: TGTGCCGGGTCCGGGACTAGCGACTACAATGAGCAGTTCTTC.

This clone occurred once. The V gene is TRBV18, the J gene TRBJ2-7; a weak D match, TRBD1 (6 bases). This CDR3 has 14 residues. Deletions cut 5 bases from V and 5 bases from J, with 16 bases between. Germline loops: CDR1 KGHSH, CDR2 LQKENI. CDR3 DNA: TGTGCCAGCTCAGAGACAGGTTCTCGTCACGAGCAGTACTTC. Residues: CASSETGSRHEQYF. Complete variable domain (other parts from reference TRBV18 and TRBJ2-7): NAGVMQNPRHLVRRRGQEARLRCSPMKGHSHVYWYRQLPEEGLKFMVYLQKENIIDESGMPKERFSAEFPKEGPSILRIQQVVRGDSAAYFCASSETGSRHEQYFGPGTRLTVT.

CDR3: CASSQDPRGLSGANVLTF. In DNA, the CDR3 is TGCGCCAGCAGCCAAGATCCTCGGGGGCTATCTGGGGCCAACGTCCTGACTTTC. The V call is TRBV4-1, the J call TRBJ2-6; D is possibly TRBD1 or TRBD2 (6 bases each). V was shortened by 0 bases and J by 1 base, with 13 bases between the two germline ends. The CDR3 contains 18 residues. Germline V CDR1 and CDR2: MGHRA, YSYEKL.

A single count supports this clone. The V and J genes are TRBV13 and TRBJ1-3; D gene ambiguous. In germline, CDR1 is PRHDT, CDR2 FYEKMQ (reference sequence). The V end lost 6 bases, the J end lost 0 bases, and 12 bases lay between the germline ends. The CDR3 runs to 15 residues. CDR3 sequence: CASSLAGLSGNTIYF. CDR3 DNA sequence: TGTGCCAGCAGTCTGGCAGGCCTCTCTGGAAACACCATATATTTT. Full variable domain (missing parts from reference TRBV13 and TRBJ1-3): AAGVIQSPRHLIKEKRETATLKCYPIPRHDTVYWYQQGPGQDPQFLISFYEKMQSDKGSIPDRFSAQQFSDYHSELNMSSLELGDSALYFCASSLAGLSGNTIYFGEGSWLTVV.

CDR3 bases: TGTGCCTGGAGTTTGCGAAGGGGCTATAATTCACCCCTCCACTTT. It yields the protein CAWSLRRGYNSPLHF. The V and J genes are TRBV30 and TRBJ1-6, with D possibly matching TRBD1 (5 bases). Germline V CDR1 and CDR2: GTSNPN, SVGIG (reference sequence). CDR3 length: 15 amino acids. With 2 bases removed from V and 3 bases from J, the gap between germline ends came to 11 bases.

CDR3 bases: TGTGCCATCACCAGACAGGGCGGCGAGCAGTACTTC. As protein: CAITRQGGEQYF. The chain recombines TRBV10-3 with TRBJ2-7, with 7 bases that match TRBD1. Germline CDR1 ENHRY, CDR2 SYGVKD. The junction had 6 bases not matched to a gene; V was cut back by 7 bases and J by 6 bases. There are 12 residues in the CDR3.

The V call is TRBV19, the J call TRBJ2-5; 8 bases match TRBD1. The tail of the sequence fits TRBJ2-7 better, so the J call may be wrong. Germline V gene data show CDR1 as LNHDA and CDR2 as SQIVND (reference sequence). The CDR3 runs to 14 residues. This chain's CDR3 is CASSPRDRPYEQYF. The CDR3 nucleotides are TGTGCCAGTAGCCCCCGGGACAGGCCCTACGAGCAGTACTTC.

This chain uses TRBV18 with TRBJ2-1; TRBD2 agrees at 15 bases. The CDR3 is 16 amino acids. With V trimmed by 3 bases and J by 6 bases, 3 bases remained unmatched. Germline V gene data show CDR1 as KGHSH and CDR2 as LQKENI. The CDR3 protein is CASSPWTSGRANEQFF. The CDR3 DNA follows: TGTGCCAGCTCACCGTGGACTAGCGGGAGGGCCAATGAGCAGTTCTTC.

The chain has TRBV7-3 and TRBJ2-1, with D hard to call. CDR3 length equals 12 residues. Germline assignment: CDR1 SGHTA and CDR2 FQGTGA. The V end was cut by 1 base, the J end by 9 bases, with 7 bases between. The DNA for the CDR3 is TGTGCCAGCAGCTTAAATTTTGGTGAGCAGTTCTTC. It specifies CASSLNFGEQFF.

Written as DNA, the CDR3 is TGTGCCAGCAGCTTAGCTCTAAGACAAGGAAACACCATATATTTT. As protein: CASSLALRQGNTIYF. The gene calls are TRBV7-2 and TRBJ1-3; the D is unclear. Trimming removed 0 bases at V and 4 bases at J, with 10 bases between. This CDR3 has 15 residues. Germline values: CDR1 SGHTA, CDR2 FQGNSA.

The J gene is TRBJ2-3, the V gene TRBV7-9, with 9 bases matching TRBD2. The CDR3 is 16 residues long. Germline V CDR1 and CDR2: SEHNR, FQNEAQ (reference sequence). Trimming removed 5 bases from V and 3 bases from J; junction bases left unmatched: 9. For the CDR3, the DNA is TGTGCCAGCAGCCTGGGCAGGCTAGCGGGAACAGATACGCAGTATTTT. It is translated as CASSLGRLAGTDTQYF.

The sample holds a few counts of this clone. The chain couples TRBV6-5 to TRBJ1-5; tentatively, D is TRBD1 (6 bases). V was shortened by 2 bases and J by 2 bases, with 10 bases between the two germline ends. The germline V gene has CDR1 MNHEY and CDR2 SVGAGI. The CDR3 contains 15 residues. Here the CDR3 DNA reads TGTGCCAGCAGTTACCGCAGGGGAGGCAATCAGCCCCAGCATTTT. Its translation is CASSYRRGGNQPQHF.

This clone appeared a single time. This sequence joins TRBV14 and TRBJ2-5, with a weak D call TRBD2 (5 bases). CDR1 SGHDN and CDR2 FVKESK come from the germline V gene. The CDR3 loop spans 15 amino acids. V was clipped by 0 bases and J by 5 bases, with 13 bases between them. The CDR3 loop reads CASSQEGLAAETQYF. The CDR3 DNA reads as TGTGCCAGCAGCCAAGAAGGGCTAGCTGCTGAGACCCAGTACTTC.

The V gene is TRBV15, the J gene TRBJ2-3; weak D call: TRBD1 (5 bases). V lost 1 base to trimming and J lost 0 bases, with 11 bases between them. The CDR3 loop spans 16 amino acids. The germline V gene has CDR1 LNHNV and CDR2 YYDKDF (reference sequence). In DNA form, the CDR3 reads TGTGCCACCAGCAGAGTCGGCAGGGCAAGCACAGATACGCAGTATTTT. This encodes CATSRVGRASTDTQYF. The full variable domain, rest sourced from reference TRBV15 and TRBJ2-3, is DAMVIQNPRYQVTQFGKPVTLSCSQTLNHNVMYWYQQKSSQAPKLLFHYYDKDFNNEADTPDNFQSRRPNTSFCFLDIRSPGLGDTAMYLCATSRVGRASTDTQYFGPGTRLTVL.

This sequence joins TRBV27 and TRBJ1-1; D is perhaps TRBD1 (5 bases). V was shortened by 2 bases and J by 5 bases, with 15 bases between the two germline ends. Germline CDR1 reads MNHEY; CDR2 reads SMNVEV (reference sequence). The CDR3 has 15 residues. The CDR3 DNA reads as TGTGCCAGCAGTTTAGTAGGGGTTACCGGGACTGAAGCTTTCTTT. Its translation: CASSLVGVTGTEAFF.

The chain joins TRBV28 to TRBJ2-5; D gene ambiguous. Matching the DNA end better, TRBJ2-7 makes the J call doubtful. CDR1 MDHEN and CDR2 SYDVKM come from the germline V gene. The CDR3 consists of 12 residues. The CDR3 is CASNPAGYEQYF. The CDR3 bases are TGTGCCAGCAACCCCGCCGGGTACGAGCAGTACTTC.

This chain links TRBV7-9 with TRBJ1-3, with a possible D match to TRBD1 (5 bases). The CDR3 is 12 amino acids. Germline CDR1 is SEHNR and CDR2 is FQNEAQ (reference sequence). The V end lost 2 bases, the J end lost 8 bases, and 7 bases lay between the germline ends. As DNA, the CDR3 is TGTGCCAGCAGCTTAAGGGGAGACACCATATATTTT. It is translated as CASSLRGDTIYF. The whole variable domain, filled in from reference TRBV7-9 and TRBJ1-3, reads DTGVSQNPRHKITKRGQNVTFRCDPISEHNRLYWYRQTLGQGPEFLTYFQNEAQLEKSRLLSDRFSAERPKGSFSTLEIQRTEQGDSAMYLCASSLRGDTIYFGEGSWLTVV.

The gene calls are TRBV28 and TRBJ1-1; D remains unclear. Trimming cost V 2 bases and J 0 bases, with 10 bases left between them. Germline loops: CDR1 MDHEN, CDR2 SYDVKM. CDR3 length equals 15 residues. This CDR3 reads CASSLTPRMNTEAFF. CDR3 DNA: TGTGCCAGCAGTTTAACCCCACGGATGAACACTGAAGCTTTCTTT.

The V call is TRBV14, the J call TRBJ2-5, with 8 bases lining up with TRBD2. The CDR3 has 14 residues. V gave up 3 bases and J gave up 5 bases; unmatched junction bases: 5. The germline gives CDR1 SGHDN, CDR2 FVKESK. Written as DNA, the CDR3 is TGTGCCAGCAGCCATGCGGGAGGACCCGAGACCCAGTACTTC. It codes for CASSHAGGPETQYF.

This chain connects TRBV15 to TRBJ1-1; D remains unclear. This CDR3 is 14 amino acids long. CDR1 LNHNV and CDR2 YYDKDF come from the germline V gene (reference sequence). Deletions cut 4 bases from V and 2 bases from J, with 11 bases between. The CDR3, as DNA: TGTGCCACCAGCATCCCCTACCCTAACACTGAAGCTTTCTTT. Its translation is CATSIPYPNTEAFF.

This chain connects TRBV20-1 to TRBJ2-7, with a tentative D call TRBD1 (5 bases). The germline gives CDR1 DFQATT, CDR2 SNEGSKA (reference sequence). Trimming removed 4 bases from V and 8 bases from J, with 12 bases in between. This CDR3 contains 11 residues. The CDR3 here is CSATTGFQQYF. CDR3 coding DNA: TGCAGTGCTACTACAGGCTTCCAGCAGTACTTC.

The genes are TRBV2 and TRBJ2-1, with 9 positions matching TRBD1. The CDR3 spans 14 residues. The germline V gene has CDR1 SNHLY and CDR2 FYNNEI. Losses at the gene ends were 5 bases for V and 4 bases for J; bases not matched to a gene: 3. The CDR3 protein is CASSPGTGYNEQFF. The CDR3 nucleotides are TGTGCCAGCAGTCCCGGGACAGGGTACAATGAGCAGTTCTTC. Complete variable domain (other parts from reference TRBV2 and TRBJ2-1): EPEVTQTPSHQVTQMGQEVILRCVPISNHLYFYWYRQILGQKVEFLVSFYNNEISEKSEIFDDQFSVERPDGSNFTLKIRSTKLEDSAMYFCASSPGTGYNEQFFGPGTRLTVL.

The V call is TRBV14, the J call TRBJ2-7; 7 nucleotides agree with TRBD1. The junction had 10 bases not matched to a gene; V was cut back by 1 base and J by 4 bases. Germline CDR1 and CDR2: SGHDN and FVKESK. The CDR3 consists of 16 residues. This CDR3 is CASSQALRQGIYEQYF. The CDR3, as DNA: TGTGCCAGCAGCCAAGCCTTGAGACAGGGAATTTACGAGCAGTACTTC.

The V gene is TRBV19, the J gene TRBJ2-7; possible D gene TRBD2, 6 bases. CDR1 and CDR2 (germline): LNHDA, SQIVND (reference sequence). V was pared by 3 bases and J by 2 bases, with 17 bases between. The CDR3 covers 16 residues. The CDR3, as DNA: TGTGCCAGTAGTATTGCCGGAGGGCGGGGTACCTACGAGCAGTACTTC. The encoded protein is CASSIAGGRGTYEQYF.